Shown below are 16 T cell receptor beta chains from a single sample sequenced in a study of response to subunit inactivated influenza vaccine (dated by TCRdb to 2017 to 2018). The receptor library was made with RT-PCR. Instrument on record: Illumina HiSeq 2500. The raw public data were reprocessed by TCRdb itself: fastp quality trimming at Q25, MiXCR clonotype calling, in-frame beta chains only. Rows with a matching CDR3 protein are joined into one entry that keeps the most common DNA and genes. Across this sample there are just under 550,000 distinct CDR3 sequences, with under 30% seen only once. The ten top clones hold 2.5% to 3% of the sample. This same sample was also part of a study on T cells expressing NK-cell markers. Looking at the second paper: TCR beta cDNA libraries were made by 5'RACE template switching that added a universal primer site and unique molecular identifiers.

The source material was CD4+ T cells sorted from PBMCs, sampled 12 days after vaccination. The origin of the receptors is a man aged 50-60 years who received an inactivated influenza vaccine. Donor details come from another sample of the same person, matched by shared clones.

This clonotype has a handful of counts. The chain couples TRBV19 to TRBJ2-7, with TRBD2 matching 7 bases. With V trimmed by 1 base and J by 4 bases, 16 bases remained unmatched. The V gene's germline CDR1 is LNHDA and CDR2 SQIVND (reference sequence). The CDR3 is 18 amino acids. The CDR3 DNA reads TGTGCCAGTAGTATAGCCACATACGCACGAGCGGGAAGATACGAGCAGTACTTC. As protein: CASSIATYARAGRYEQYF.

This chain uses TRBV4-2 with TRBJ2-2; tentative D call: TRBD2 (7 bases). The CDR3 is 17 residues long. The V end was cut by 4 bases, the J end by 6 bases, with 21 bases between. Looked up from germline, CDR1 is LGHNA and CDR2 is YNFKEQ. Here the CDR3 DNA reads TGTGCCAGCAGCCGACGGGGGCGGGAACTAGCGTCCGGGGAGCTGTTTTTT. This gives the protein CASSRRGRELASGELFF.

This chain uses TRBV5-1 with TRBJ2-1; tentatively, D is TRBD2 (5 bases). V lost 4 bases to trimming and J lost 2 bases, with 10 bases between them. The germline gives CDR1 SGHRS, CDR2 YFSETQ. This CDR3 contains 14 residues. DNA of the CDR3: TGCGCCAGCAGCGCCGGGGATCCCTACAATGAGCAGTTCTTC. This gives the protein CASSAGDPYNEQFF.

The chain combines TRBV9 with TRBJ2-5; 12 nucleotides match TRBD2. The ends lost 3 bases at V and 3 bases at J; junction bases unmatched: 6. Germline V CDR1 and CDR2: SGDLS, YYNGEE. This CDR3 contains 16 residues. The CDR3 nucleotides read TGTGCCAGCAGCGCCCGGACTAGCGGGGCCGAAGAGACCCAGTACTTC. Its translation is CASSARTSGAEETQYF.

The table lists this clonotype with a few counts. The rearrangement joins TRBV7-6 to TRBJ2-7; 10 bases map to TRBD2. Germline CDR1 reads SGHVS; CDR2 reads FNYEAQ. V shed 1 base, J shed 4 bases, and the junction held 4 bases outside the gene matches. The CDR3 runs 15 residues. The CDR3 here is CASSLETSGLYEQYF. CDR3 DNA: TGTGCCAGCAGCTTAGAGACTAGCGGGCTATACGAGCAGTACTTC.

The genes are TRBV6-1 and TRBJ2-3; 8 bases are a match to TRBD1. In germline, CDR1 is MNHNS, CDR2 SASEGT. This CDR3 is 15 amino acids long. J lost 5 bases, V lost 8 bases, and 12 bases had no gene match. For the CDR3, the DNA is TGTGCCAGCGCCGAGACAGGGGCCGCCAGAGATACGCAGTATTTT. Translating it yields CASAETGAARDTQYF.

J is TRBJ1-2 and V is TRBV3-1; no definite D call. The CDR3 totals 16 residues. Germline V gene lookup returns CDR1 LGHDT and CDR2 YNNKEL (reference sequence). Trimming took 4 bases from V and 4 from J, leaving 19 bases between them. Here the CDR3 reads CASSPSHGQASYGYTF. The DNA for the CDR3 is TGTGCCAGCAGCCCTTCGCATGGCCAGGCAAGCTATGGCTACACCTTC.

The chain is built from TRBV29-1 and TRBJ1-5; 9 bases map to TRBD1. V was clipped by 7 bases and J by 5 bases; unmatched bases: 6. Germline CDR1 and CDR2: SQVTM and ANQGSEA. CDR3 length equals 13 residues. CDR3 sequence: CSAGDRGDQPQHF. The CDR3 bases are TGCAGCGCGGGTGACAGGGGGGATCAGCCCCAGCATTTT.

This clonotype was counted a few times. Since the CDR3 does not end with the conserved phenylalanine or tryptophan, this likely comes from a read error. It is unclear where the CDR3 begins or ends on the DNA, so no DNA is shown, and the CDR3 is as TCRdb lists it. The V gene is TRBV12-3 or TRBV12-4, the J gene TRBJ1-4; TRBD1, as called in the table, went unchecked against the DNA. A total of 11 residues make up the CDR3, ends included. CDR3: CASSLGQIFNI.

This clonotype has a handful of counts. This chain uses TRBV2 with TRBJ2-1; 9 nucleotides align to TRBD2. Germline V gene lookup returns CDR1 SNHLY and CDR2 FYNNEI. This CDR3 is 15 amino acids long. With 6 bases clipped from V and 4 bases from J, the junction kept 7 bases outside the gene matches. The CDR3: CASSGGTSPYNEQFF. The DNA of the CDR3 is TGTGCCAGCAGCGGGGGGACTAGCCCGTACAATGAGCAGTTCTTC.

This clonotype was detected a few times. V and J are TRBV7-8 and TRBJ2-7, with TRBD1 matching 10 bases. Germline values: CDR1 SGHVS, CDR2 FQNEAQ. This CDR3 comprises 17 residues. The trim removed 4 bases at V and 4 bases at J, leaving 13 bases unmatched. The CDR3 here is CASSYPVYRTGGYEQYF. CDR3 bases: TGTGCCAGCAGCTACCCCGTTTACCGGACAGGGGGGTACGAGCAGTACTTC. Drawing the rest from reference TRBV7-8 and TRBJ2-7, the complete variable domain is GAGVSQSPRYKVAKRGQDVALRCDPISGHVSLFWYQQALGQGPEFLTYFQNEAQLDKSGLPSDRFFAERPEGSVSTLKIQRTQQEDSAVYLCASSYPVYRTGGYEQYFGPGTRLTVT.

The chain carries TRBV20-1 and TRBJ2-1, with 7 bases aligning to TRBD2. The CDR3 extends over 15 amino acids. The trim removed 6 bases at V and 4 bases at J, leaving 12 bases unmatched. Germline V CDR1 and CDR2: DFQATT, SNEGSKA (reference sequence). The CDR3 is CSATIGLGLYNEQFF. The CDR3 coding sequence is TGCAGTGCAACTATTGGACTAGGCCTTTACAATGAGCAGTTCTTC.

The V call is TRBV6-5, the J call TRBJ2-7; 8 bases fit TRBD2. The V gene's germline CDR1 is MNHEY and CDR2 SVGAGI. The V segment lost 0 bases and the J segment 1 base; nucleotides outside the gene matches: 2. The CDR3 runs 15 residues. CDR3 residues: CASSYSRGGSYEQYF. CDR3 nucleotides: TGTGCCAGCAGTTACTCCCGGGGGGGATCCTACGAGCAGTACTTC.

The V gene is TRBV3-1, the J gene TRBJ2-3, with 7 bases aligning to TRBD2. Germline-derived CDR1 and CDR2 are LGHDT and YNNKEL (reference sequence). The J segment lost 0 bases and the V segment lost 0 bases, leaving 9 bases of the junction unmatched. CDR3 length equals 18 residues. In nucleotides, the CDR3 is TGTGCCAGCAGCCAAGATGGAGTGCGGGGACTAAGCACAGATACGCAGTATTTT. Its translation is CASSQDGVRGLSTDTQYF.

This clonotype turned up a few times. This sequence joins TRBV24-1 and TRBJ2-3; unclear D gene. This CDR3 comprises 14 residues. Germline loops: CDR1 KGHDR, CDR2 SFDVKD. Trimming left V 1 base short and J 1 base short, with 5 bases between. DNA of the CDR3: TGTGCCACCAGTGATTTAGGAGGCACAGATACGCAGTATTTT. It codes for CATSDLGGTDTQYF.

This clonotype was detected many times. The rearrangement joins TRBV29-1 to TRBJ2-1; no definite D call. The CDR3 contains 11 residues. Per germline, CDR1 SQVTM and CDR2 ANQGSEA. V lost 6 bases and J lost 6, with 9 bases in between. The CDR3 bases are TGCAGCGTATCCAGGACCAATGAGCAGTTCTTC. Amino acids: CSVSRTNEQFF.